This T cell receptor beta chain derives from a study of blood T cell repertoires in COVID-19. This CDR3 has 17 residues. Trimming took 0 bases from V and 0 from J; bases not matched to a gene: 7. In the study's own analysis: Amplified reference gene primers provided the basis for estimating nucleated cell counts. The method was immunoSEQ multiplex PCR; TCRdb's version includes in-frame clones alone and lacks a portion of them. That table is the source of V, J and clone size, and D and trimming were worked out from the DNA. The data hold roughly 70,000 clones, with 85% to 90% observed a single time. What was sequenced was peripheral blood. The genes are TRBV5-3 and TRBJ2-3; 7 bases are shared with TRBD2. TRBV5-3 is marked as an open reading frame, function uncertain. This receptor was taken from a man over 45 with active COVID-19. CDR3 nucleotide sequence: TGTGCCAGAAGCTTGGGGGAGAGCGGGACTAGCACAGATACGCAGTATTTT. Its translation is CARSLGESGTSTDTQYF.